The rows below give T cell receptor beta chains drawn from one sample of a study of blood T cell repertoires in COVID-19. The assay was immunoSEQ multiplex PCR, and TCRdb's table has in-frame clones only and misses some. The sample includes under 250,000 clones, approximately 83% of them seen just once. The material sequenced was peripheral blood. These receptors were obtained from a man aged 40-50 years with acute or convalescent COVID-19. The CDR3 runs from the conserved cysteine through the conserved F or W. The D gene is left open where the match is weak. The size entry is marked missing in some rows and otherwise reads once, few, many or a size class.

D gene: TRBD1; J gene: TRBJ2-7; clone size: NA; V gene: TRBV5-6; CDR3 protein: CASSPGQGADYEQYF; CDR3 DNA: TGTGCCAGCAGCCCAGGACAGGGGGCAGACTACGAGCAGTACTTC
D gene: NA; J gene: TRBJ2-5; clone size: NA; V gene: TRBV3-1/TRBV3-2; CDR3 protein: CASSQSVTGAVETQYF; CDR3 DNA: TGTGCCAGCAGCCAGTCCGTTACGGGAGCGGTAGAGACCCAGTACTTC
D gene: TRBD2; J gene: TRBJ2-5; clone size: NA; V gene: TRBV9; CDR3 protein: CASSPRGVRETQYF; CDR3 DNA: TGTGCCAGCAGCCCCCGGGGGGTTAGAGAGACCCAGTACTTC
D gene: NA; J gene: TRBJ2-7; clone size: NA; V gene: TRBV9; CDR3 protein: CASSVDVSGWISYEQYF; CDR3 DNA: TGTGCCAGCAGCGTAGATGTTTCAGGGTGGATTTCCTACGAGCAGTACTTC
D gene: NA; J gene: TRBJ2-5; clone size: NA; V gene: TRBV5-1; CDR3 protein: CASSLGGGIKGETQYF; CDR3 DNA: TGCGCCAGCAGCTTGGGAGGCGGGATTAAGGGAGAGACCCAGTACTTC
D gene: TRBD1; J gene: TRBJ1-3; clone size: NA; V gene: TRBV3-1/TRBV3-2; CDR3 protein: CASSRGRDREGYTIYF; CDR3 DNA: TGTGCCAGCAGCCGGGGCCGGGACAGGGAAGGGTACACCATATATTTT
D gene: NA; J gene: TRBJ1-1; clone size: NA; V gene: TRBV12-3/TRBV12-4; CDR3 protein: CASSLPGNTEAFF; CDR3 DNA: TGTGCCAGCAGTTTGCCCGGGAACACTGAAGCTTTCTTT
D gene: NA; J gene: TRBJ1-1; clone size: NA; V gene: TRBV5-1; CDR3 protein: CASSLGAGNTEAFF; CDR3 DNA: TGCGCCAGCAGCTTGGGGGCAGGGAACACTGAAGCTTTCTTT
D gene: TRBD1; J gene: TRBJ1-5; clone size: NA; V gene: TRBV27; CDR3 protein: CASRGGYNQPQHF; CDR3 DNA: TGTGCCAGCAGAGGGGGCTACAATCAGCCCCAGCATTTT
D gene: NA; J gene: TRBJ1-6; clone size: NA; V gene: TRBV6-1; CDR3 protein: CASSDRNSPLHF; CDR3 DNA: TGTGCCAGCAGTGACAGAAATTCACCCCTCCACTTT
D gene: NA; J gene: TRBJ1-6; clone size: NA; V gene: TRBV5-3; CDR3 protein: CARSPSRAVGNSPLHF; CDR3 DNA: TGTGCCAGAAGCCCCAGCAGGGCCGTGGGTAATTCACCCCTCCACTTT
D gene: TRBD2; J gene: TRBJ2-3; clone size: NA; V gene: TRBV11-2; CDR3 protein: CASSPGTSGTDTQYF; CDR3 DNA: TGTGCCAGCAGCCCCGGGACTAGCGGCACAGATACGCAGTATTTT
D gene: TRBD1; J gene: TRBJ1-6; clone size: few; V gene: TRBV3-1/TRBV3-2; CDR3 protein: CASSPYRGNNSPLHF; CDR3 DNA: TGTGCCAGCAGCCCGTACAGGGGGAATAATTCACCCCTCCACTTT
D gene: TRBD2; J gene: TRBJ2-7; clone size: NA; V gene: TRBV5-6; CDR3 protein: CASSLAPGAGVFYEQYF; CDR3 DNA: TGTGCCAGCAGCTTAGCCCCTGGAGCGGGAGTCTTCTACGAGCAGTACTTC
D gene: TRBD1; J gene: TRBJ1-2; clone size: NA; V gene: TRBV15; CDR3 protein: CATSNTGTAFYGYTF; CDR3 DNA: TGTGCCACCAGCAACACCGGGACAGCTTTCTATGGCTACACCTTC
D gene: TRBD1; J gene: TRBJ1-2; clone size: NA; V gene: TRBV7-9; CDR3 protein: CASRRDSGGNYGYTF; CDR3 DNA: TGTGCCAGCAGACGGGACTCAGGGGGCAACTATGGCTACACCTTC
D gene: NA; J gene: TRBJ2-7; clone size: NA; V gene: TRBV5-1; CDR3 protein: CASSPDYGAYEQYF; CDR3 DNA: TGCGCCAGCAGCCCTGACTATGGGGCCTACGAGCAGTACTTC
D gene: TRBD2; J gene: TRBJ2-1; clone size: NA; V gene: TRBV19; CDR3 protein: CASFGSGRDNEQFF; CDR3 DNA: TGTGCCAGTTTCGGTAGCGGGAGGGACAATGAGCAGTTCTTC
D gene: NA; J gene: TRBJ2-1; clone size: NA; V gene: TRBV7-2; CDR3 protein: CASGDNEQFF; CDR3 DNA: TGTGCCAGCGGAGACAATGAGCAGTTCTTC
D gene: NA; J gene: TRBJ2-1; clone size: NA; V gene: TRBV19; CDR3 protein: CASSIELLRGQFF; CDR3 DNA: TGTGCCAGTAGTATAGAACTCCTCCGTGGGCAGTTCTTC
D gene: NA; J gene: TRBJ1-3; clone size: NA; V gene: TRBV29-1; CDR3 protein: CSVVTVGNTIYF; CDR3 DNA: TGCAGCGTGGTTACGGTTGGAAACACCATATATTTT
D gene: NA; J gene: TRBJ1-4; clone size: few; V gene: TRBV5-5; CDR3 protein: CASSLDSLNEKLFF; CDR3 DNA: TGTGCCAGCAGCCTCGACAGCCTTAATGAAAAACTGTTTTTT
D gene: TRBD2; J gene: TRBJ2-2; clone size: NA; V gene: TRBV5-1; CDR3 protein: CASSPPAGGDTGELFF; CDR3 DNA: TGCGCCAGCAGCCCCCCCGCGGGAGGGGACACCGGGGAGCTGTTTTTT
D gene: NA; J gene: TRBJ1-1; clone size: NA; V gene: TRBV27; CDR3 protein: CASSPLTRGEAFF; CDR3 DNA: TGTGCCAGCAGTCCCCTGACAAGGGGTGAAGCTTTCTTT
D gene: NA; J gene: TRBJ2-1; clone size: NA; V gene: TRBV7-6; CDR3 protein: CASSPRGGTSYNEQFF; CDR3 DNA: TGTGCCAGCAGCCCGAGGGGGGGGACCTCCTACAATGAGCAGTTCTTC
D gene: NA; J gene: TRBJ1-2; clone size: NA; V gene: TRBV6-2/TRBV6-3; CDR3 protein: CASSYDPYRELYGYTF; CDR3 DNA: TGTGCCAGCAGTTACGACCCATACAGGGAACTCTATGGCTACACCTTC
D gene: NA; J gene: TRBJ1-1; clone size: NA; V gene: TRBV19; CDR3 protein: CASSKSRGTEAFF; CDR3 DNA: TGTGCCAGTAGTAAAAGTAGGGGAACTGAAGCTTTCTTT
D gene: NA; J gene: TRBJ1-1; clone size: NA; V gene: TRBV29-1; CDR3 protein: CSVRTMISPLEAFF; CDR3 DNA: TGCAGCGTTCGAACTATGATTAGTCCCTTGGAAGCTTTCTTT
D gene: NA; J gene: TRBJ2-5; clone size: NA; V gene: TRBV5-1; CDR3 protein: CASSLATGNQETQYF; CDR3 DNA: TGCGCCAGCAGCTTGGCCACGGGGAATCAGGAGACCCAGTACTTC
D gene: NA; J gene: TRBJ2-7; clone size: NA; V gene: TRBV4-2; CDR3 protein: CASSQDRGARTLGGSYEQYF; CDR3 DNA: TGTGCCAGCAGCCAAGATAGGGGAGCCAGAACCCTGGGGGGCTCCTACGAGCAGTACTTC
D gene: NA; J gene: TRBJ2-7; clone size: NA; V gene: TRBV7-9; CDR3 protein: CASSLAGLGAYEQYF; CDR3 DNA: TGTGCCAGCAGCTTAGCCGGCCTAGGGGCCTACGAGCAGTACTTC
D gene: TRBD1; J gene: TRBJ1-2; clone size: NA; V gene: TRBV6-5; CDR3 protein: CASSYQRTGGAYGYTF; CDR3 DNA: TGTGCCAGCAGTTATCAACGGACAGGGGGCGCCTATGGCTACACCTTC
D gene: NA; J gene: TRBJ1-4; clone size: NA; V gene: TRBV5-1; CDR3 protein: CASSLGGSTNEKLFF; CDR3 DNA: TGCGCCAGCAGCTTGGGGGGCTCGACTAATGAAAAACTGTTTTTT
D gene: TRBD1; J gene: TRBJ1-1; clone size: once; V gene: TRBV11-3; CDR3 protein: CASSGQGRETEAFF; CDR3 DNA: TGTGCCAGCAGCGGACAGGGAAGGGAAACTGAAGCTTTCTTT
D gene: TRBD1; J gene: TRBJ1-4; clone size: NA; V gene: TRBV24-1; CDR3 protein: CATSAGQGTNEKLFF; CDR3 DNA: TGTGCCACCAGTGCCGGACAGGGAACTAATGAAAAACTGTTTTTT
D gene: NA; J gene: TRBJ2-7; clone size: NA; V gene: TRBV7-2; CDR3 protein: CASSLAAYKPYEQYF; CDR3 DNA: TGTGCCAGCAGCTTAGCAGCGTACAAGCCCTACGAGCAGTACTTC
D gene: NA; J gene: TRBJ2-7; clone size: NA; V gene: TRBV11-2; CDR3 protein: CASSSLRAGFLHEQYF; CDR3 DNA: TGTGCCAGCAGCTCCTTAAGAGCAGGGTTCCTCCACGAGCAGTACTTC
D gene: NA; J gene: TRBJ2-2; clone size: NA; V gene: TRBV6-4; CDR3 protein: CASRRELNTGELFF; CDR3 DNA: TGTGCCAGCAGAAGAGAATTGAACACCGGGGAGCTGTTTTTT
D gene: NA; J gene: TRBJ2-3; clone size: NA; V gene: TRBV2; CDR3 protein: CASSVDSRDTQYF; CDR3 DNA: TGTGCCAGCAGTGTAGATAGTAGAGATACGCAGTATTTT
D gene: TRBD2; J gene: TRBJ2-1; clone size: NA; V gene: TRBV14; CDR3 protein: CASSQDQILAPYNEQFF; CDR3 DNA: TGTGCCAGCAGCCAAGATCAGATACTAGCGCCCTACAATGAGCAGTTCTTC
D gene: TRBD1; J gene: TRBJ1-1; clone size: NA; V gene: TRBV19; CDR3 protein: CASTRQGSAEAFF; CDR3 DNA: TGTGCCAGTACCCGACAGGGGTCCGCTGAAGCTTTCTTT
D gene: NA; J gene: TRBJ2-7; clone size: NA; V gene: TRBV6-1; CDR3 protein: CASSDFQGGEQYF; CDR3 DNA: TGTGCCAGCAGTGATTTCCAGGGGGGCGAGCAGTACTTC
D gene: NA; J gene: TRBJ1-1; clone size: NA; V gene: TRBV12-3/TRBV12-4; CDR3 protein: CASTLRGEAFF; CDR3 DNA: TGTGCCAGCACCTTACGGGGTGAAGCTTTCTTT
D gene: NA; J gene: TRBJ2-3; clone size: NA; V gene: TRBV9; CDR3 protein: CASSVANADTQYF; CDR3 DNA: TGTGCCAGCAGCGTAGCTAACGCAGATACGCAGTATTTT
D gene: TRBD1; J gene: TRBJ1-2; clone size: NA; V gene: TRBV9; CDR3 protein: CASSPGTDTNYGYTF; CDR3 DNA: TGTGCCAGCAGCCCGGGGACAGACACTAACTATGGCTACACCTTC
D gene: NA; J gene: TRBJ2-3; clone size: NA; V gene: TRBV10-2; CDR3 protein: CASSEGGWDTQYF; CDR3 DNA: TGCGCCAGCAGTGAGGGAGGGTGGGATACGCAGTATTTT
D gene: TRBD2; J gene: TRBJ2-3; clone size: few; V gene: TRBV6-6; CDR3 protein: CASRPSGTYPEQYF; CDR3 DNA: TGTGCCAGCAGACCTAGCGGGACCTATCCCGAGCAGTATTTT
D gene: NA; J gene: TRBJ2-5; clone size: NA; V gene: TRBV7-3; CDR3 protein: CASSLSPVETQYF; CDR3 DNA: TGTGCCAGCAGCTTATCCCCCGTAGAGACCCAGTACTTC
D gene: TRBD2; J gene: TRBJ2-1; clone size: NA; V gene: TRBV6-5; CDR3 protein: CASLLAGELNNEQFF; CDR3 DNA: TGTGCCAGCCTTCTAGCGGGTGAATTGAACAATGAGCAGTTCTTC
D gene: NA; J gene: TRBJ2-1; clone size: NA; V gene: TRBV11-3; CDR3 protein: CASSLGPTGEQFF; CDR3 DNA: TGTGCCAGCAGCTTAGGCCCTACTGGTGAGCAGTTCTTC
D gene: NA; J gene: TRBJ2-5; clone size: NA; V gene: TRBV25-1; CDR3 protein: CASSEPGPIETQYF; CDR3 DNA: TGTGCCAGCAGTGAACCGGGTCCTATTGAGACCCAGTACTTC
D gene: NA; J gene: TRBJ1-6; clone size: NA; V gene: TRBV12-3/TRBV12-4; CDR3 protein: CASSLSGDSPLHF; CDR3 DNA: TGTGCCAGCAGTTTATCCGGGGATTCACCCCTCCACTTT
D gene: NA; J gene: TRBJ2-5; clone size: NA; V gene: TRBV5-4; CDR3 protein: CASSDGTRRTTQYF; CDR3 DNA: TGTGCCAGCAGCGACGGTACTAGGAGGACGACCCAGTACTTC
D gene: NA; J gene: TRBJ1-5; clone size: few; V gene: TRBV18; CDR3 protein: CASSPLEGSNQPQHF; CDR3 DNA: TGTGCCAGCTCACCATTGGAGGGCTCCAATCAGCCCCAGCATTTT
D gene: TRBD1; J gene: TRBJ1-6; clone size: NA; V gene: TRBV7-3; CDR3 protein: CASSLSGGNSPLHF; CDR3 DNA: TGTGCCAGCAGCTTATCAGGGGGAAACTCACCCCTCCACTTT
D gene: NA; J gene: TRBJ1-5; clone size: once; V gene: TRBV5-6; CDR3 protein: CASSFSGYLTDQPQHF; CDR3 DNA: TGTGCCAGCAGCTTCTCAGGGTATCTCACCGATCAGCCCCAGCATTTT
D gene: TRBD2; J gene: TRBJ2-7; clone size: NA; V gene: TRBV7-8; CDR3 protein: CASSLRPGTSGYEQYF; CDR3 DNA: TGTGCCAGCAGCCTACGCCCCGGGACTAGCGGCTACGAGCAGTACTTC
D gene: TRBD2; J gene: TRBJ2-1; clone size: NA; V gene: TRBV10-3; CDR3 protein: CAILASGSVADEQFF; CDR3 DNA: TGTGCCATCCTGGCTAGCGGGAGTGTTGCAGATGAGCAGTTCTTC
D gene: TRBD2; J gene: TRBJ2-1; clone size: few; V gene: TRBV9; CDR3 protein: CASSVGLAGGNEQFF; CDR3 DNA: TGTGCCAGCAGCGTGGGACTAGCGGGAGGCAATGAGCAGTTCTTC
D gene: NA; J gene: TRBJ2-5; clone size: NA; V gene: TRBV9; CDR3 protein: CASSARGGNQETQYF; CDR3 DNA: TGTGCCAGCAGCGCGAGGGGGGGGAACCAAGAGACCCAGTACTTC